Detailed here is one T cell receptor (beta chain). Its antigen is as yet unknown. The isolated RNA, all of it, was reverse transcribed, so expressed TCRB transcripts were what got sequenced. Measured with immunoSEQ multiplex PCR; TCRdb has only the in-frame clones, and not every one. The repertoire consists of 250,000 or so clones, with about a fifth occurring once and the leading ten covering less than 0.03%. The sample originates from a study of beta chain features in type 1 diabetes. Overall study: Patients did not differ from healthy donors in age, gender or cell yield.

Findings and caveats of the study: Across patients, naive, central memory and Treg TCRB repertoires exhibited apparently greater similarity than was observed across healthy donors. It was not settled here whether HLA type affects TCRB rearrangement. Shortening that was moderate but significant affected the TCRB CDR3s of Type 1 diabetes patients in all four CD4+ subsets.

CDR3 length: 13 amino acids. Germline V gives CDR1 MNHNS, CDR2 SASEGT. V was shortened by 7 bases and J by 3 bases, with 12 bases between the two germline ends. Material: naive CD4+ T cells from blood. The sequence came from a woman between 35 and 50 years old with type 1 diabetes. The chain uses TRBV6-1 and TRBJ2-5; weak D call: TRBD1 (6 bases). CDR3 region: CASNGQLEETQYF. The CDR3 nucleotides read TGTGCCAGCAATGGACAGCTTGAAGAGACCCAGTACTTC.